These 21 T cell receptor beta chains share one sample of origin, sequenced in a study of T cells expressing NK-cell markers. From its re-call of the 5' RACE reads, TCRdb lists each CDR3 protein once, without DNA. The listing contains 500,000 or so distinct CDR3 sequences. The sequenced material came from blood T cells: a sorted CD56 or NKG2C T cell subset, CD4+ or CD8+ T cells, or bulk PBMC T cells (not recorded which). These receptors were taken from a man younger than 35 in good health.

The V call is TRBV6-5, the J call TRBJ2-2. Germline V CDR1 and CDR2: MNHEY, SVGAGI. The CDR3 has 12 amino acids. The CDR3 sequence is CASMETTGELFF.

The V and J genes are TRBV5-6 and TRBJ2-3; absent DNA, TCRdb's TRBD1 call cannot be checked. Germline CDR1 and CDR2: SGHDT and YYEEEE. The CDR3 runs to 15 residues. CDR3 loop: CASSQFKQGSDTQYF.

V and J are TRBV7-2 and TRBJ2-3; as DNA is missing, the TRBD1 call by TCRdb cannot be tested. Per the germline V gene, CDR1 is SGHTA and CDR2 is FQGNSA. The CDR3 runs to 13 residues. CDR3 protein: CASSSDRVDTQYF. Full variable domain (rest looked up from reference TRBV7-2 and TRBJ2-3): GAGVSQSPSNKVTEKGKDVELRCDPISGHTALYWYRQSLGQGLEFLIYFQGNSAPDKSGLPSDRFSAERTGGSVSTLTIQRTQQEDSAVYLCASSSDRVDTQYFGPGTRLTVL.

V gene TRBV20-1 combines with J gene TRBJ2-5; TCRdb calls TRBD2, which cannot be checked without DNA. The V gene's germline CDR1 is DFQATT and CDR2 SNEGSKA (reference sequence). The CDR3 consists of 15 residues. CDR3 loop: CSASGLAGNQETQYF.

V is TRBV30 and J is TRBJ1-5. CDR3 length equals 15 residues. Germline V gives CDR1 GTSNPN, CDR2 SVGIG (reference sequence). The CDR3 sequence: CAWSFGVQVNQPQHF.

J is TRBJ1-3 and V is TRBV27. This CDR3 is built from 15 residues. Germline CDR1 is MNHEY and CDR2 is SMNVEV (reference sequence). The CDR3 region is CASSPTVLSGNTIYF.

The J gene is TRBJ2-2, the V gene TRBV12-3 or TRBV12-4; absent DNA, TCRdb's TRBD1 call cannot be checked. The CDR3 has 15 amino acids. CDR3 amino acids: CASSLRQGHTGELFF.

V usage is TRBV21-1 and J usage is TRBJ2-1. TRBV21-1 is labeled a pseudogene. The CDR3 sequence is 14 residues long. The CDR3 region is CASSKGSGNNEQFF.

The V gene is TRBV7-8, the J gene TRBJ2-2; TCRdb outputs TRBD2, but without DNA this stays unchecked. This CDR3 region has 14 residues. Germline CDR1 SGHVS, CDR2 FQNEAQ. CDR3 protein: CASSKGLNTGELFF. The full variable domain, its missing parts supplied by reference TRBV7-8 and TRBJ2-2, is GAGVSQSPRYKVAKRGQDVALRCDPISGHVSLFWYQQALGQGPEFLTYFQNEAQLDKSGLPSDRFFAERPEGSVSTLKIQRTQQEDSAVYLCASSKGLNTGELFFGEGSRLTVL.

The chain is built from TRBV5-1 and TRBJ2-7; the D call of TRBD1 rests on TCRdb alone, since no DNA is present to check it. This CDR3 region has 17 residues. Germline CDR1 and CDR2: SGHRS and YFSETQ. The CDR3 spells CASSLGPGDSVEYEQYF.

The rearrangement joins TRBV20-1 to TRBJ2-3; TCRdb designates TRBD1, a call that cannot be tested without DNA. Looked up from germline, CDR1 is DFQATT and CDR2 is SNEGSKA (reference sequence). The CDR3 spans 13 residues. The CDR3: CSARPGARDTQYF.

The J gene is TRBJ2-1, the V gene TRBV30; TCRdb reports TRBD1, a call that lacks DNA to check it against. Looked up from germline, CDR1 is GTSNPN and CDR2 is SVGIG (reference sequence). The CDR3 loop spans 13 amino acids. CDR3 protein: CAWSSTLTGPEFF.

The J gene is TRBJ2-2, the V gene TRBV5-4; TCRdb picks TRBD1, but there is no DNA to check that call. This CDR3 region has 14 residues. CDR1 is SGHNT and CDR2 is YYREEE in the germline V gene (reference sequence). The CDR3 here is CASSFGGRTGELFF.

The gene calls are TRBV12-3 or TRBV12-4 and TRBJ2-2; TCRdb's D gene call, TRBD2, goes unchecked for lack of DNA. The CDR3 extends over 15 amino acids. CDR3 in amino acids: CASSLGRVNPGELFF.

This rearrangement joins TRBV7-2 to TRBJ2-7; absent DNA, TCRdb's TRBD2 call cannot be checked. Germline V CDR1 and CDR2: SGHTA, FQGNSA. There are 17 residues in the CDR3. CDR3 sequence: CASSQPSSGRSSYEQYF.

V is TRBV29-1 and J is TRBJ2-7; TCRdb's D gene call, TRBD2, goes unchecked for lack of DNA. This CDR3 comprises 15 residues. Germline assignment: CDR1 SQVTM and CDR2 ANQGSEA. The chain's CDR3 is CSVDRLAGDPYEQYF.

The rearrangement joins TRBV28 to TRBJ1-4. This CDR3 spans 14 amino acids. Germline CDR1 reads MDHEN; CDR2 reads SYDVKM. CDR3 sequence reads: CATSNVREEKKLFF.

V and J are TRBV29-1 and TRBJ2-2. This CDR3 comprises 12 residues. Looked up from germline, CDR1 is SQVTM and CDR2 is ANQGSEA. CDR3 sequence reads: CSVDQSRGELFF.

The rearrangement links TRBV28 to TRBJ2-7; TCRdb proposes TRBD1, but this gene call is untestable without DNA. CDR1 is MDHEN, CDR2 SYDVKM, per germline. The CDR3 length is 13 residues. Here the CDR3 reads CASRDRGRYEQYF.

The V call is TRBV6-5, the J call TRBJ2-1; TCRdb outputs TRBD2, but without DNA this stays unchecked. This CDR3 spans 15 amino acids. The germline V gene encodes CDR1 MNHEY and CDR2 SVGAGI. The CDR3 spells CASSYSEREGRKQFF.

CDR3 residues: CASSPGLAGAFYNEQFF. The gene calls are TRBV5-1 and TRBJ2-1; TCRdb calls TRBD2, which cannot be checked without DNA. CDR1 and CDR2 from the germline V gene are SGHRS and YFSETQ. There are 17 residues in the CDR3.